Sequencing of this T cell receptor (beta chain) was carried out in a study of response to subunit inactivated influenza vaccine. TCRdb fed the RT-PCR reads into MiXCR, producing one record per CDR3 protein. The sample has around 530,000 distinct CDR3 sequences, approximately 16% seen once; the top ten hold 2.5% to 3.5%. Study-level points and caveats: Authors proposed each seasonal influenza vaccination draws in few new T cells.

Trimming pared 0 bases from V and 3 bases from J, leaving 15 bases between. This CDR3 is built from 16 residues. Per germline, CDR1 SGHRS and CDR2 YFSETQ. As for this clonotype: The antigen is not known.

The TCR comes from a man aged 50 to 69 who received an inactivated influenza vaccine. The V gene is TRBV5-1, the J gene TRBJ2-5, with a weak D call TRBD2 (6 bases). The input for sequencing was CD4+ T cells sorted from PBMCs, taken less than 30 months after vaccination. CDR3 sequence reads: CASSLEGAGSKETQYF. The CDR3, as DNA: TGCGCCAGCAGCTTGGAGGGTGCGGGGTCTAAAGAGACCCAGTACTTC.